Below are 29 T cell receptor beta chains sequenced from a single sample in a study of TIL therapy for anti-PD-1-resistant metastatic lung cancer. Stated time point: pre-treatment sample, taken before nivolumab and TIL therapy. Sequencing used immunoSEQ v3. Here immunoSEQ multiplex PCR was the method, and the copy in TCRdb shows in-frame clones only, minus some. The table includes 55,000 to 65,000 clones, around 69% detected once. The input for sequencing was blood, taken at baseline. Every receptor here comes from a person between 25 and 80 years old with non-small cell lung cancer.

By sample share, this clone is medium-sized. The chain carries TRBV30 and TRBJ1-1; weak D call: TRBD1 (6 bases). CDR3 size: 12 residues. Per the germline V gene, CDR1 is GTSNPN and CDR2 is SVGIG (reference sequence). V was shortened by 3 bases and J by 5 bases, with 10 bases between the two germline ends. CDR3 nucleotides: TGTGCCTGGAGCATGGGGACAACTGAAGCTTTCTTT. This translates into CAWSMGTTEAFF.

The sample holds one count of this clone. The chain uses TRBV6-1 and TRBJ1-6; 10 bases map to TRBD1. CDR1 and CDR2 (germline): MNHNS, SASEGT. V shed 4 bases, J shed 7 bases, and the junction held 10 bases outside the gene matches. The CDR3 loop spans 17 amino acids. The chain's CDR3 is CASSARSGQGENSPLHF. The CDR3 region has the DNA TGTGCCAGCAGTGCGCGATCAGGACAGGGGGAAAATTCACCCCTCCACTTT.

This clone was detected only a few times. The chain combines TRBV5-1 with TRBJ2-2, with D unclear. CDR3 length: 16 residues. V was pared by 0 bases and J by 5 bases, with 14 bases between. CDR1 and CDR2 (germline): SGHRS, YFSETQ. For the CDR3, the DNA is TGCGCCAGCAGCTTGGCCATCGGCAGACAAACCGGGGAGCTGTTTTTT. As protein: CASSLAIGRQTGELFF.

This clone occurred a few times. This sequence joins TRBV2 and TRBJ2-5; D call uncertain. This CDR3 region has 13 residues. The germline gives CDR1 SNHLY, CDR2 FYNNEI. The ends were cut back, 6 bases at V and 1 base at J, with 9 bases in the middle. This CDR3 is CASSFWGQETQYF. The CDR3 nucleotides read TGTGCCAGCAGCTTCTGGGGCCAAGAGACCCAGTACTTC.

V gene TRBV28 combines with J gene TRBJ1-5; D call uncertain. Per germline, CDR1 MDHEN and CDR2 SYDVKM. CDR3 length: 15 residues. V lost 7 bases and J 2 bases, leaving 15 bases between the germline ends. CDR3 sequence reads: CASTPGRRGNQPQHF. The DNA for the CDR3 is TGTGCCAGCACCCCAGGTAGGAGGGGCAATCAGCCCCAGCATTTT.

The CDR3 here is CASSLNPSNTIYF. The DNA for the CDR3 is TGTGCCAGCAGCCTTAACCCGTCGAACACCATATATTTT. This chain connects TRBV7-2 to TRBJ1-3; no firm D call. The CDR3 extends over 13 amino acids. Trimming stripped 5 bases from V and 7 bases from J, with 12 bases between. Germline CDR1 SGHTA, CDR2 FQGNSA.

The chain recombines TRBV2 with TRBJ2-2, with D possibly matching TRBD1 (6 bases). The CDR3 is 15 amino acids. Trimming stripped 4 bases from V and 4 bases from J, with 13 bases between. From germline, CDR1 is SNHLY and CDR2 FYNNEI. The CDR3 DNA is TGTGCCAGCAGTGGACAGGCGTGGGGCACCGGGGAGCTGTTTTTT. It codes for CASSGQAWGTGELFF. Together with reference TRBV2 and TRBJ2-2, the CDR3 gives the full variable domain: EPEVTQTPSHQVTQMGQEVILRCVPISNHLYFYWYRQILGQKVEFLVSFYNNEISEKSEIFDDQFSVERPDGSNFTLKIRSTKLEDSAMYFCASSGQAWGTGELFFGEGSRLTVL.

Only a few counts were recorded for this clone. The rearrangement joins TRBV5-1 to TRBJ2-7; D gene unclear. Per the germline V gene, CDR1 is SGHRS and CDR2 is YFSETQ. V was trimmed by 5 bases and J by 7 bases, leaving 16 bases between them. The CDR3 is 13 residues long. CDR3 amino acids: CASSADIGREQYF. As DNA, the CDR3 is TGCGCCAGCAGTGCTGACATAGGGCGGGAGCAGTACTTC.

The chain couples TRBV18 to TRBJ2-1; 14 bases align to TRBD2. Germline V CDR1 and CDR2: KGHSH, LQKENI. This CDR3 is built from 15 residues. V shed 4 bases and J 10 bases; nucleotides not matched to a gene: 6. CDR3 protein: CASSRGLAGEIEQFF. The DNA for the CDR3 is TGTGCCAGCTCACGGGGACTAGCGGGAGAAATAGAGCAGTTCTTC.

This clone has more than one count but fewer than ten. V and J are TRBV5-1 and TRBJ2-5; 14 nucleotides line up with TRBD2. V shed 0 bases and J 0 bases; nucleotides not matched to a gene: 1. This CDR3 region has 17 residues. Germline CDR1 SGHRS, CDR2 YFSETQ. CDR3 nucleotide sequence: TGCGCCAGCAGCTTGGGGACTAGCGGGGGGTACCAAGAGACCCAGTACTTC. Its protein product is CASSLGTSGGYQETQYF.

This clone was seen more than once but under ten times. The V call is TRBV29-1, the J call TRBJ1-2; D is unclear. V shed 7 bases and J shed 3 bases, with 18 bases lying between them. Germline lookup yields CDR1 SQVTM and CDR2 ANQGSEA. CDR3 size: 14 residues. CDR3 in DNA: TGCAGCGCCTTAAGGGAGCGGCGGGACTATGGCTACACCTTC. This gives the protein CSALRERRDYGYTF. The complete variable domain, with remaining parts taken from reference TRBV29-1 and TRBJ1-2, reads SAVISQKPSRDICQRGTSLTIQCQVDSQVTMMFWYRQQPGQSLTLIATANQGSEATYESGFVIDKFPISRPNLTFSTLTVSNMSPEDSSIYLCSALRERRDYGYTFGSGTRLTVV.

This clone was counted once. The rearrangement joins TRBV29-1 to TRBJ2-3; 8 positions match TRBD2. This CDR3 is 14 amino acids long. The germline CDR1 and CDR2 sequences are SQVTM and ANQGSEA. J lost 3 bases, V lost 2 bases, and 4 bases had no gene match. The CDR3 loop is CSVESASGTDTQYF. CDR3 bases: TGCAGCGTTGAATCGGCTAGCGGGACAGATACGCAGTATTTT.

This chain links TRBV5-4 with TRBJ2-3; 9 positions agree with TRBD2. CDR3 length: 16 amino acids. V was clipped by 6 bases and J by 3 bases; unmatched bases: 11. Germline V lookup: CDR1 SGHNT, CDR2 YYREEE (reference sequence). In DNA, the CDR3 is TGTGCCAGCACCCGGGGTAGCGGGAGTGGTACAGATACGCAGTATTTT. It codes for CASTRGSGSGTDTQYF.

This chain joins TRBV7-9 and TRBJ2-5; TRBD1 or TRBD2 may be the D gene (5 bases each). Trimming removed 5 bases from V and 3 bases from J, with 13 bases in between. The germline CDR1 and CDR2 sequences are SEHNR and FQNEAQ (reference sequence). CDR3 length equals 14 residues. CDR3 sequence: CASSPVGDKETQYF. CDR3 sequence (DNA): TGTGCCAGCAGCCCAGTGGGGGATAAAGAGACCCAGTACTTC.

The chain links TRBV29-1 to TRBJ2-5; 7 bases are a match to TRBD1. Germline CDR1 is SQVTM and CDR2 is ANQGSEA. The CDR3 sequence is 14 residues long. The CDR3 is CSIRQGNAQETQYF. The DNA for the CDR3 is TGCAGTATTAGACAGGGAAACGCTCAAGAGACCCAGTACTTC.

The chain carries TRBV7-3 and TRBJ2-2, with 8 bases matching TRBD2. CDR1 and CDR2 from the germline V gene are SGHTA and FQGTGA. The CDR3 extends over 16 amino acids. With 6 bases clipped from V and 1 base from J, the junction kept 7 bases outside the gene matches. The CDR3 DNA follows: TGTGCCAGCAGTTGGGCGGGAGGCCAGAACACCGGGGAGCTGTTTTTT. This translates into CASSWAGGQNTGELFF.

The chain is built from TRBV19 and TRBJ2-5; D not certain. The germline V gene encodes CDR1 LNHDA and CDR2 SQIVND (reference sequence). The CDR3 contains 16 residues. V was pared by 1 base and J by 4 bases, with 16 bases between. The CDR3 protein is CASSIAGRPAAETQYF. CDR3 nucleotide sequence: TGTGCCAGTAGTATAGCCGGCAGGCCAGCAGCAGAGACCCAGTACTTC.

For this clone: At one boundary the junction diverges from the germline segment, which might be a read error. The V and J genes are TRBV2 and TRBJ1-2; D unresolved. The germline V gene has CDR1 SNHLY and CDR2 FYNNEI. The CDR3 has 12 residues. The CDR3 reads CASREDNYGYTF. CDR3 coding DNA: TGTGCCAGCCGTGAGGATAACTATGGCTACACCTTC.

The chain links TRBV4-2 to TRBJ2-7; TRBD1 aligns across 8 bases. Germline CDR1 and CDR2: LGHNA and YNFKEQ. This CDR3 has 15 residues. Trimming at V came to 1 base and at J to 3 bases, leaving 5 bases not matched to a gene. CDR3 residues: CASSQGKTGGYEQYF. DNA of the CDR3: TGTGCCAGCAGCCAAGGGAAAACAGGGGGCTACGAGCAGTACTTC.

The genes are TRBV11-2 and TRBJ2-1; the D gene could be TRBD1 or TRBD2 (7 bases each). Trimming stripped 7 bases from V and 8 bases from J, with 15 bases between. The CDR3 contains 13 residues. From germline, CDR1 is SGHAT and CDR2 FQNNGV. The DNA of the CDR3 is TGTGCCAGCACGTTGACAGGGAGGGATGAGCAGTTCTTC. Its translation: CASTLTGRDEQFF.

This chain links TRBV5-1 with TRBJ2-3; 13 bases fit TRBD2. The germline gives CDR1 SGHRS, CDR2 YFSETQ. After removal of 4 bases from V and 5 bases from J, the junction contained 13 bases not matched to a gene. The CDR3 spans 18 residues. CDR3 protein: CASSHGTSGTGVGDTQYF. Here the CDR3 DNA reads TGCGCCAGCAGCCACGGGACTAGCGGGACCGGGGTAGGAGATACGCAGTATTTT. The complete variable domain, with remaining parts taken from reference TRBV5-1 and TRBJ2-3, reads KAGVTQTPRYLIKTRGQQVTLSCSPISGHRSVSWYQQTPGQGLQFLFEYFSETQRNKGNFPGRFSGRQFSNSRSEMNVSTLELGDSALYLCASSHGTSGTGVGDTQYFGPGTRLTVL.

This chain links TRBV29-1 with TRBJ1-2; TRBD1 matches at 9 bases. CDR3 size: 16 residues. V lost 4 bases to trimming and J lost 5 bases; unmatched junction nucleotides: 14. Germline loops: CDR1 SQVTM, CDR2 ANQGSEA. CDR3 coding DNA: TGCAGCGTTGTGGGGACAGGGAATGCGGTGCGTTATGGCTACACCTTC. Translating it yields CSVVGTGNAVRYGYTF.

This chain links TRBV5-1 with TRBJ2-5, with D unclear. Trimming cost V 0 bases and J 1 base, with 10 bases left between them. Germline V lookup: CDR1 SGHRS, CDR2 YFSETQ. CDR3 size: 15 residues. The CDR3 bases are TGCGCCAGCAGCTTGGGGCTGCAGGTCCAAGAGACCCAGTACTTC. This gives the protein CASSLGLQVQETQYF.

The chain recombines TRBV4-2 with TRBJ2-5; 7 nucleotides agree with TRBD2. V shed 0 bases and J 4 bases; nucleotides not matched to a gene: 17. The germline V gene encodes CDR1 LGHNA and CDR2 YNFKEQ. CDR3 size: 19 residues. CDR3 nucleotides: TGTGCCAGCAGCCAAGATCAACGGGGGGAGTTCGGGTATCGAGAGACCCAGTACTTC. Its protein is CASSQDQRGEFGYRETQYF.

The chain recombines TRBV7-9 with TRBJ1-2, with D perhaps TRBD1 (6 bases). The CDR3 loop spans 12 amino acids. The germline V gene encodes CDR1 SEHNR and CDR2 FQNEAQ (reference sequence). Trimming stripped 5 bases from V and 8 bases from J, with 12 bases between. CDR3 sequence reads: CASSLPQGGYTF. In DNA, the CDR3 is TGTGCCAGCAGCCTACCCCAGGGGGGCTACACCTTC.

The V and J genes are TRBV29-1 and TRBJ2-5; D is uncertain. The CDR3 length is 15 residues. Trimming pared 5 bases from V and 2 bases from J, leaving 18 bases between. CDR1 and CDR2 (germline): SQVTM, ANQGSEA. CDR3 amino acids: CSVFLRDRKQETQYF. The DNA for the CDR3 is TGCAGCGTTTTTCTAAGGGATCGGAAACAAGAGACCCAGTACTTC.

In its sample, this clone was seen many times. The chain recombines TRBV4-2 with TRBJ2-7; the D is unclear. This CDR3 spans 14 amino acids. The germline gives CDR1 LGHNA, CDR2 YNFKEQ. V lost 0 bases, J lost 3 bases, and 9 bases lay in between. The CDR3 DNA reads as TGTGCCAGCAGCCAAGATTCGGGCAACTACGAGCAGTACTTC. This codes for CASSQDSGNYEQYF.

The chain carries TRBV11-3 and TRBJ2-7, with 7 bases aligning to TRBD2. This CDR3 spans 15 amino acids. V shed 7 bases, J shed 3 bases, and the junction held 12 bases outside the gene matches. Per germline, CDR1 SGHNT and CDR2 YENEEA. CDR3 loop: CASKGGRYGVYEQYF. The CDR3 DNA is TGTGCCAGCAAAGGCGGGAGATACGGGGTCTACGAGCAGTACTTC.

V and J are TRBV30 and TRBJ1-4, with D tentatively TRBD1 (5 bases). Germline CDR1 and CDR2: GTSNPN and SVGIG (reference sequence). This CDR3 has 16 amino acids. V gave up 1 base and J gave up 0 bases, with 12 bases separating them. The CDR3 DNA is TGTGCCTGGAGTGGGGTAGGGACGGCAACTAATGAAAAACTGTTTTTT. Translating gives CAWSGVGTATNEKLFF. Looking up the rest from reference TRBV30 and TRBJ1-4 gives the full variable domain: SQTIHQWPATLVQPVGSPLSLECTVEGTSNPNLYWYRQAAGRGLQLLFYSVGIGQISSEVPQNLSASRPQDRQFILSSKKLLLSDSGFYLCAWSGVGTATNEKLFFGSGTQLSVL.